These 10 T cell receptor beta chains share one sample of origin, sequenced in a study of technical replicates of blood from several donors. Profiling relied on immunoSEQ multiplex PCR, and the TCRdb table lists in-frame clones only, not all of them. The repertoire holds tens of thousands of clones, with around 94% as singletons. The material sequenced was T cells isolated from PBMCs. All receptors come from a human donor in good health.

This clone was observed a few times. The V gene is TRBV27, the J gene TRBJ2-7, with D maybe TRBD2 (6 bases). The CDR3 runs 13 residues. The V end lost 7 bases, the J end lost 6 bases, and 16 bases lay between the germline ends. Germline lookup yields CDR1 MNHEY and CDR2 SMNVEV (reference sequence). CDR3: CASTPSEIGEQYF. The CDR3 DNA sequence: TGTGCCAGCACCCCTAGCGAGATCGGCGAGCAGTACTTC.

This chain joins TRBV9 and TRBJ1-1; 8 nucleotides match TRBD1. The J segment lost 2 bases and the V segment lost 4 bases, leaving 7 bases of the junction unmatched. This CDR3 has 15 amino acids. Per germline, CDR1 SGDLS and CDR2 YYNGEE. CDR3 sequence reads: CASSPPGQGNTEAFF. CDR3 nucleotide sequence: TGTGCCAGCAGCCCCCCCGGACAGGGAAACACTGAAGCTTTCTTT.

The chain employs TRBV6-5 and TRBJ2-5, with D possibly TRBD1 on 8 matching bases. The V end was cut by 5 bases, the J end by 5 bases, with 15 bases between. The germline V gene encodes CDR1 MNHEY and CDR2 SVGAGI. This CDR3 spans 14 amino acids. CDR3 protein: CASSHRGGSETQYF. In DNA, the CDR3 is TGTGCCAGCAGTCACAGGGGGGGATCGGAGACCCAGTACTTC.

The chain links TRBV11-2 to TRBJ2-7; D gene ambiguous. Germline V gene lookup returns CDR1 SGHAT and CDR2 FQNNGV. This CDR3 has 11 amino acids. V was shortened by 8 bases and J by 5 bases, with 10 bases between the two germline ends. This CDR3 reads CASPRHDEQYF. CDR3 coding DNA: TGTGCCAGCCCCAGGCACGACGAGCAGTACTTC.

The chain has TRBV7-9 and TRBJ1-2, with D tentatively TRBD1 (6 bases). The CDR3 covers 12 residues. Between the trimmed V and J ends, which lost 3 bases and 5 bases, there was a span of 7 bases. Germline CDR1 is SEHNR and CDR2 is FQNEAQ (reference sequence). CDR3 region: CASSLGAYGYTF. The CDR3 bases are TGTGCCAGCAGCTTGGGGGCGTATGGCTACACCTTC.

The genes are TRBV5-1 and TRBJ2-3, with 7 bases identical to TRBD1. This CDR3 spans 15 amino acids. V lost 4 bases to trimming and J lost 0 bases; unmatched junction nucleotides: 5. CDR1 and CDR2 (germline): SGHRS, YFSETQ. CDR3 loop: CASSLGTESTDTQYF. The CDR3 DNA sequence: TGCGCCAGCAGCCTCGGGACAGAGAGCACAGATACGCAGTATTTT. Full variable domain (remainder filled in from reference TRBV5-1 and TRBJ2-3): KAGVTQTPRYLIKTRGQQVTLSCSPISGHRSVSWYQQTPGQGLQFLFEYFSETQRNKGNFPGRFSGRQFSNSRSEMNVSTLELGDSALYLCASSLGTESTDTQYFGPGTRLTVL.

The chain combines TRBV9 with TRBJ2-7, with TRBD2 identical over 8 bases. CDR3 length: 14 amino acids. The germline V gene has CDR1 SGDLS and CDR2 YYNGEE. V trimming: 0 bases; J trimming: 5 bases; junction bases outside the gene matches: 4. CDR3 bases: TGTGCCAGCAGCGTAGAGGGACTAGTCGACGAGCAGTACTTC. This sequence encodes CASSVEGLVDEQYF.

This clone is a singleton in its sample. The J gene is TRBJ1-1, the V gene TRBV2; 7 nucleotides agree with TRBD1. CDR3 length: 12 amino acids. CDR1 SNHLY and CDR2 FYNNEI come from the germline V gene. The J segment lost 4 bases and the V segment lost 9 bases, leaving 5 bases of the junction unmatched. This CDR3 reads CASSRGITEAFF. The DNA for the CDR3 is TGTGCCAGTTCCAGGGGGATCACTGAAGCTTTCTTT.

V gene TRBV6-5 combines with J gene TRBJ2-1; D is possibly TRBD1 (5 bases). CDR1 and CDR2 (germline): MNHEY, SVGAGI. The length of the CDR3 is 12 residues. Trimming stripped 4 bases from V and 7 bases from J, with 8 bases between. In DNA, the CDR3 is TGTGCCAGCAGTTCACAGGTTAATGAGCAGTTCTTC. This sequence encodes CASSSQVNEQFF.

The chain uses TRBV28 and TRBJ2-7; D ambiguous. Germline loops: CDR1 MDHEN, CDR2 SYDVKM. V lost 10 bases, J lost 1 base, and 26 bases lay in between. The CDR3 runs 17 residues. Written as DNA, the CDR3 is TGTGCCACCACTACTCTTCCTGTAACCAGCAATTCCTACGAGCAGTACTTC. It is translated as CATTTLPVTSNSYEQYF.